This TCR beta chain was recorded in a study of regulatory T cells in long-lasting Graves disease. This clonotype has ten or more counts. As to time point: newly diagnosed GD, antithyroid drugs for less than 3 months. PBMC-derived RNA was used for the TCR library. Patients hailed from an endocrinology department in Xi'an, China. Researchers made TCR beta libraries by using iRepertoire HTBI primers and running Arm-PCR on CDR3 regions. From the multiplex PCR reads, TCRdb called clonotypes with MiXCR, one entry per CDR3 protein. The table shows around 480,000 distinct CDR3 sequences, with 15% to 20% occurring only once. These records were also assigned to another study, of T cells in Graves' hyperthyroidism and ophthalmopathy. This second report adds: An absence of ophthalmopathy progression within 18 months meant stable Graves' hyperthyroidism. Exclusion criteria comprised uncontrolled infection, other autoimmune disease, pregnancy or lactation. Researchers report that a 13 V-J model separated ophthalmopathy from stable hyperthyroidism.

This clonotype was sampled from a middle-aged woman with Graves disease. Sample: peripheral blood mononuclear cells (PBMCs), taken at new diagnosis, from a patient treated with antithyroid drugs.

CDR3 DNA: TGCAGTGTCATGACGACAGGGGGCTCCTACAATGAGCAGTTCTTC. It translates to CSVMTTGGSYNEQFF. This chain uses TRBV20-1 with TRBJ2-1, with 9 bases fitting TRBD1. This CDR3 comprises 15 residues. Germline assignment: CDR1 DFQATT and CDR2 SNEGSKA (reference sequence). V gave up 7 bases and J gave up 0 bases; unmatched junction bases: 7.